The TCR beta chain under discussion was sequenced for a study of technical replicates of blood from several donors (dated by TCRdb to about 2017). Receptors were amplified or captured by the immunoSEQ multiplex PCR assay. This immuneACCESS table, as held by TCRdb, lists in-frame sequences with V and J called but not all clones. Of the missing ones, under half trace to an unresolved V gene in checked studies; the others have no known cause. Counted in this sample were more than 60,000 clones; 85% to 95% of them appeared once. In total, the top ten clones hold roughly 0.37% of the sample. Comment on this clone: Its antigen has not been determined. Relative to the germline gene, one junction end is altered; a read error may explain this.

This clonotype was obtained from a human donor in good health. Sequencing was done on a sample of T cells isolated from PBMCs.

The DNA is TGTGCCAGCAATTTGGGAGAAGGGATCTTC. This sequence encodes CASNLGEGIF. The chain couples TRBV6-1 to TRBJ2-1; the D gene is possibly TRBD2, with 5 bases matching. Per the germline V gene, MNHNS is the CDR1 and SASEGT is the CDR2. The CDR3, from cysteine to phenylalanine, totals 10 residues. The read is trimmed to its CDR3 DNA, 30 bases read in frame from base 1.